This entry lists 9 T cell receptor beta chains sequenced from one sample in a study of blood T cell repertoires in COVID-19. Generated by immunoSEQ multiplex PCR, the TCRdb table keeps only in-frame clones and is missing some. The table records about 100,000 clones, 80% of them present only once. Specimen: peripheral blood. These receptors came from a man between 65 and 85 years old with active or convalescent COVID-19.

The V gene is TRBV9, the J gene TRBJ2-5; D may be TRBD2 (5 bases). Germline values: CDR1 SGDLS, CDR2 YYNGEE. The CDR3 loop spans 14 amino acids. Trimming took 4 bases from V and 5 from J, leaving 15 bases between them. CDR3 nucleotide sequence: TGTGCCAGCAGCTCCTTGGACTTGGTGGAGACCCAGTACTTC. Residues: CASSSLDLVETQYF.

The rearrangement uses TRBV30 and TRBJ2-2; D is unresolved. This CDR3 contains 11 residues. Trimming shortened V by 0 bases and J by 8 bases, and 4 bases separated the two germline ends. Germline lookup yields CDR1 GTSNPN and CDR2 SVGIG (reference sequence). In DNA form, the CDR3 reads TGTGCCTGGAGTGTACAGGGGGAGCTGTTTTTT. It specifies CAWSVQGELFF.

This clone showed up just a few times. The rearrangement links TRBV27 to TRBJ2-1; possible D gene TRBD1, 6 bases. Trimming removed 3 bases from V and 7 bases from J, with 10 bases in between. Germline CDR1 MNHEY, CDR2 SMNVEV (reference sequence). The CDR3 extends over 13 amino acids. The CDR3 nucleotides are TGTGCCAGCAGTTTGCCACAGGGTAATGAGCAGTTCTTC. The encoded protein is CASSLPQGNEQFF.

This clone came up once. V is TRBV7-2 and J is TRBJ2-5, with TRBD2 matching over 9 bases. This CDR3 contains 17 residues. The V segment lost 5 bases and the J segment 2 bases; nucleotides outside the gene matches: 12. Germline V lookup: CDR1 SGHTA, CDR2 FQGNSA. For the CDR3, the DNA is TGTGCCAGCAGCGAGGGGCTATTAGCGGGGGTTCAAGAGACCCAGTACTTC. Translation gives CASSEGLLAGVQETQYF.

This chain uses TRBV10-2 with TRBJ2-7; possibly TRBD1 for D (6 bases). Germline V gene sequence: CDR1 WSHSY, CDR2 SAAADI. V was cut by 6 bases and J by 0 bases, with 6 bases left in between. The CDR3 runs to 12 residues. CDR3 DNA: TGCGCCAGCAGACAGGGCTCCTACGAGCAGTACTTC. Residues: CASRQGSYEQYF.

The chain is built from TRBV4-3 and TRBJ1-2; no clear D. The CDR3 has 14 residues. Between the trimmed V and J ends, which lost 6 bases and 2 bases, there was a span of 13 bases. The V gene's germline CDR1 is LGHNA and CDR2 YSLEER. The CDR3 spells CASSGSNFNYGYTF. Here the CDR3 DNA reads TGCGCCAGCAGTGGGAGCAACTTCAACTATGGCTACACCTTC.

The J gene is TRBJ1-2, the V gene TRBV20-1; possible D gene TRBD1, 6 bases. This CDR3 has 11 amino acids. The germline V gene encodes CDR1 DFQATT and CDR2 SNEGSKA (reference sequence). V dropped 6 bases and J dropped 7 bases, with 12 bases sitting between them. CDR3: CSARDTPGYTF. For the CDR3, the DNA is TGCAGTGCCAGGGACACCCCTGGCTACACCTTC.

This clone has a count of ten or more. V is TRBV24-1 and J is TRBJ2-3, with 7 positions matching TRBD2. The CDR3 covers 16 residues. Germline V gene sequence: CDR1 KGHDR, CDR2 SFDVKD. Trimming removed 2 bases from V and 5 bases from J; junction bases left unmatched: 9. The CDR3 spells CATSDSRAGEVDTQYF. CDR3 nucleotides: TGTGCCACCAGTGATTCCCGGGCGGGGGAGGTAGATACGCAGTATTTT.

The gene calls are TRBV5-3 and TRBJ2-7; weak D call: TRBD1 (5 bases). TRBV5-3 is an ORF for which the function is uncertain. The CDR3 is 13 residues long. The V and J ends lost 7 bases and 0 bases respectively, with 11 bases between them. CDR3 in amino acids: CARCRQGSYEQYF. The CDR3 DNA follows: TGTGCCAGATGTCGGCAGGGCTCCTACGAGCAGTACTTC.